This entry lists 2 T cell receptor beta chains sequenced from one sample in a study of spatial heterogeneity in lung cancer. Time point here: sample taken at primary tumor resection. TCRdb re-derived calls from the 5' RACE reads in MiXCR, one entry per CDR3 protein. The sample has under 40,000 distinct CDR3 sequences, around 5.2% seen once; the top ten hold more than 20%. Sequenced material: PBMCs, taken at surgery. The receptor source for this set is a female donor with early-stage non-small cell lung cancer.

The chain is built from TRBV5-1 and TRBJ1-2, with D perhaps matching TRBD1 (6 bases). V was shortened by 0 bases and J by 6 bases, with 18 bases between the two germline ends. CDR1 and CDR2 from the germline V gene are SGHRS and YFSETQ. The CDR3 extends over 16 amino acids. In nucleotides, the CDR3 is TGCGCCAGCAGCTTGGGACAGGTAGCCTTGAAGGATGGCTACACCTTC. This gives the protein CASSLGQVALKDGYTF.

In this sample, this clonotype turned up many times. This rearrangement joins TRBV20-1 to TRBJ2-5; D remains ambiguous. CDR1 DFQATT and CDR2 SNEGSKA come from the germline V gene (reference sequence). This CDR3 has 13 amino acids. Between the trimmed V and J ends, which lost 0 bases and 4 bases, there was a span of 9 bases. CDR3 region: CSARDPRGETQYF. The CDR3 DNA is TGCAGTGCTAGAGATCCTAGAGGAGAGACCCAGTACTTC.